This T cell receptor (beta chain) was obtained from a study of cytomegalovirus exposure and HLA in healthy donors. Profiling relied on immunoSEQ multiplex PCR, and the TCRdb table lists in-frame clones only, not all of them. The sample consists of some 140,000 clones, 84% of them appearing once. The sample consisted of PBMCs. The sequence derives from a woman aged 25 to 45 in good health and CMV-seronegative.

The CDR3 here is CASSEVFLNYGYTF. Here the CDR3 DNA reads TGTGCCAGCAGTGAAGTATTCCTTAACTATGGCTACACCTTC. This sequence joins TRBV6-1 and TRBJ1-2; D unclear. The CDR3 consists of 14 residues. The V and J ends lost 1 base and 1 base respectively, with 7 bases between them. Germline V gives CDR1 MNHNS, CDR2 SASEGT.